This TCR beta chain was identified in a study of blood T cell repertoires in COVID-19. About the research overall: The United States, Italy and Spain provided the acute and convalescent COVID-19 samples. In each case, the material was cDNA or gDNA derived from T cells, B-cell-depleted T cells, or PBMCs.

As handled by the study authors: Reference gene primer amplification gave nucleated cell count estimates. Profiling relied on immunoSEQ multiplex PCR, and the TCRdb table lists in-frame clones only, not all of them. V, J and clone size are taken as reported in that table, and D and trimming were inferred from the DNA itself. Here the sample spans approximately 150,000 clones, roughly 84% being singletons. Trimming stripped 5 bases from V and 2 bases from J, with 13 bases between. The CDR3 consists of 14 residues. The germline gives CDR1 MNHEY, CDR2 SVGEGT. The rearrangement joins TRBV6-2 or TRBV6-3 to TRBJ2-7, with D possibly matching TRBD1 (6 bases). The sequence was collected from a human donor with acute or convalescent COVID-19. The donor label of this sample is uncertain. The source material was peripheral blood. CDR3 DNA: TGTGCCAGCAGTACCAAATACAGGGCCTACGAGCAGTACGTC. This gives the protein CASSTKYRAYEQYV.